This T cell receptor (beta chain) stems from a study of OX40 agonist ivuxolimab in advanced cancers. Germline loops: CDR1 MNHEY, CDR2 SVGAGI. The CDR3 covers 12 residues. The germline V and J ends were trimmed by 6 bases and 4 bases, with 10 bases remaining between them. Assay used: immunoSEQ multiplex PCR; TCRdb lists only in-frame clones, some missing. The sample lists 80,000 to 100,000 clones, about 92% occurring once. The starting material was CD4+ or CD8+ T cells sorted from blood, obtained in a trial of the OX40 agonist ivuxolimab. The source of this sequence is an adult with an advanced solid tumor such as melanoma, head and neck, liver or kidney cancer. The rearrangement joins TRBV6-5 to TRBJ2-7; D gene unclear. The CDR3 here is CASSRSVYEQYF. DNA of the CDR3: TGTGCCAGCAGCAGGTCCGTTTACGAGCAGTACTTC.